The rows below give T cell receptor beta chains drawn from one sample of a study of shared clonotypes between healthy human individuals. Libraries were prepared by immunoSEQ multiplex PCR; TCRdb keeps only in-frame clonotypes and omits some of them. Of some 660,000 clones listed, 73% were seen once; the top ten hold around 1.7%. What was sequenced was memory CD4+ T cells sorted from blood. These receptors all stem from a woman in her 30s in good health. CDR3s include the opening cysteine and the closing phenylalanine or tryptophan. A D gene is named only where the DNA matches it firmly. Where a row states a size, it is once, few, many or the class of an expanded clone; other rows omit it.

j_call d_call clone_size v_call cdr3_nt cdr3_aa
TRBJ2-7 TRBD1 . TRBV28 TGTGCCAGCAGTCCCTACAGGGGCCTGGTCTACGAGCAGTACTTC CASSPYRGLVYEQYF
TRBJ1-5 . few TRBV19 TGTGCCAGTAGTACCCTGTGGTATAGCAATCAGCCCCAGCATTTT CASSTLWYSNQPQHF
TRBJ2-7 . . TRBV18 TGTGCCAGCTCCCCAGGGGCAAGCTACGAGCAGTACTTC CASSPGASYEQYF
TRBJ2-7 TRBD2 . TRBV2 TGTGCCAGCAGGGCAGGACTAGCGGCCTACGAGCAGTACTTC CASRAGLAAYEQYF
TRBJ1-2 TRBD1 . TRBV5-6 TGTGCCAGCAGCTTGAGCCAGGGGGATGGCTACACCTTC CASSLSQGDGYTF
TRBJ1-1 . . TRBV2 TGTGCCAGCAGTTTGAGGAGGGATTTGAACACTGAAGCTTTCTTT CASSLRRDLNTEAFF
TRBJ1-2 . . TRBV30 TGTGCCTGGAGAGGCGGTGGGGGGGCCTTTGGCGGCTACACCTTC CAWRGGGGAFGGYTF
TRBJ2-1 TRBD2 few TRBV19 TGTGCCAGTTCCCTAGCGGACTACAATGAGCAGTTCTTC CASSLADYNEQFF
TRBJ1-1 . . TRBV6-5 TGTGCCAGCAGTACAGGGATAGGGCGGAACACTGAAGCTTTCTTT CASSTGIGRNTEAFF
TRBJ1-2 TRBD1 many TRBV6-6 TGTGCCAGCAGTTTCCGGACAGGGTCTAACTATGGCTACACCTTC CASSFRTGSNYGYTF
TRBJ2-2 TRBD2 . TRBV5-6 TGTGCCAGCAGCTTGGGGCTAGCGGGGAACACCGGGGAGCTGTTTTTT CASSLGLAGNTGELFF
TRBJ2-5 . . TRBV5-1 TGCGCCAGCAGTGATTCTTGGGAAGAGACCCAGTACTTC CASSDSWEETQYF
TRBJ2-1 . . TRBV27 TGTGCCAGCAGCCGCCAGGGGAACAATGAGCAGTTCTTC CASSRQGNNEQFF
TRBJ2-3 . . TRBV7-6 TGTGCCAGCAGCCCAAGTCGGGATACGCAGTATTTT CASSPSRDTQYF
TRBJ1-1 . . TRBV5-6 TGTGCCAGCAGCGTGGAATTCCCCCGGGGTGAAGCTTTCTTT CASSVEFPRGEAFF
TRBJ2-5 . . TRBV28 TGTGCCAGCAGTCCCCACAGTGCCCTCCAAGAGACCCAGTACTTC CASSPHSALQETQYF
TRBJ2-7 TRBD1 . TRBV5-1 TGCGCCAGCAGCTGGGGGACAGGGGGCCTCGAGCAGTACTTC CASSWGTGGLEQYF
TRBJ1-5 . . TRBV27 TGTGCCAGCAGTGCGCGACAGCTACTAAGGAATCAGCCCCAGCATTTT CASSARQLLRNQPQHF
TRBJ1-1 TRBD1 . TRBV7-6 TGTGCCAGCAGCTTAGATGGGACAGTACCGAACACTGAAGCTTTCTTT CASSLDGTVPNTEAFF
TRBJ2-7 . . TRBV28 TGTGCCAGCAGTTTAACCCCGGAGGCGGGCGAGCAGTACTTC CASSLTPEAGEQYF